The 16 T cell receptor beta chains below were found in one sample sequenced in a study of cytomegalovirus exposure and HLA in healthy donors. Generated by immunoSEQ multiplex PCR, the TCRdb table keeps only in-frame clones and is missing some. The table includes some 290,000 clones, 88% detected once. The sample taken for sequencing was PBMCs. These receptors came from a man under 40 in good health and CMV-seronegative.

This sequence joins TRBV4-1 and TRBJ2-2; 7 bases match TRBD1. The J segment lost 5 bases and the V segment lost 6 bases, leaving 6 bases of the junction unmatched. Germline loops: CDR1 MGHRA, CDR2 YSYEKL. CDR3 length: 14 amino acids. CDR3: CASRRQGGTGELFF. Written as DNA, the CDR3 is TGCGCCAGCAGAAGACAGGGCGGAACCGGGGAGCTGTTTTTT.

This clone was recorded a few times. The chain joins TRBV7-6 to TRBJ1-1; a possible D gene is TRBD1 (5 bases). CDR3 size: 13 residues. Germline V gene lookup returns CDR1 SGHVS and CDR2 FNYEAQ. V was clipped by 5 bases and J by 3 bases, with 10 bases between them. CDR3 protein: CASSLRGDTEAFF. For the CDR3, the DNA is TGTGCCAGCAGCCTCCGGGGGGACACTGAAGCTTTCTTT.

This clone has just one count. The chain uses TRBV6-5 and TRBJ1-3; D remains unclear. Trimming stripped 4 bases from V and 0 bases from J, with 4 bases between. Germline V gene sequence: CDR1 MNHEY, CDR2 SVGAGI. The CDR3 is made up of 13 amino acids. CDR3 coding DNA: TGTGCCAGCAGTTTTTACTCTGGAAACACCATATATTTT. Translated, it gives CASSFYSGNTIYF.

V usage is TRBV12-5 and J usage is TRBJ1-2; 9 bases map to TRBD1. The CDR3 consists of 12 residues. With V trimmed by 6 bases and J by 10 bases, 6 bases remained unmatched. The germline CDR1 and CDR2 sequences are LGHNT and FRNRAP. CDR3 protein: CASGQGQGDYTF. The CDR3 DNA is TGTGCTAGTGGGCAGGGACAGGGTGACTACACCTTC.

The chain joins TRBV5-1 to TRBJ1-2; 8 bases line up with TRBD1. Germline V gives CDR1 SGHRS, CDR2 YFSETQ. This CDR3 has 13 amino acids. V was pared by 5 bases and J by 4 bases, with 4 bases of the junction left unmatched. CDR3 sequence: CASRAGGGYGYTF. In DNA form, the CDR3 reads TGCGCCAGCAGAGCAGGGGGCGGCTATGGCTACACCTTC.

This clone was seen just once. CDR3 DNA: TGTGCCAGCAGCTCCCCACGCGACAGGCTCTCCTACAATGAGCAGTTCTTC. The encoded protein is CASSSPRDRLSYNEQFF. The chain has TRBV7-9 and TRBJ2-1; D is possibly TRBD1 (6 bases). CDR3 length equals 17 residues. Germline-derived CDR1 and CDR2 are SEHNR and FQNEAQ (reference sequence). V lost 4 bases to trimming and J lost 0 bases, with 16 bases between them.

CDR3 sequence (DNA): TGTGCCAGCTCAACCGGGACAGGAGGCTCCTACGAGCAGTACTTC. Its protein product is CASSTGTGGSYEQYF. The genes are TRBV18 and TRBJ2-7; 8 nucleotides line up with TRBD1. Trimming cost V 5 bases and J 0 bases; bases outside gene matches: 6. The CDR3 consists of 15 residues. Germline values: CDR1 KGHSH, CDR2 LQKENI.

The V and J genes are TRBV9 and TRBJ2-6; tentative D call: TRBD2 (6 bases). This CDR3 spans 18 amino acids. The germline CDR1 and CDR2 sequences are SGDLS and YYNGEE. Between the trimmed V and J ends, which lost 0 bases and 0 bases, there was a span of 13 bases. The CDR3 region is CASSVVGGTYSGANVLTF. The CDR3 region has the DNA TGTGCCAGCAGCGTAGTCGGGGGAACTTACTCTGGGGCCAACGTCCTGACTTTC.

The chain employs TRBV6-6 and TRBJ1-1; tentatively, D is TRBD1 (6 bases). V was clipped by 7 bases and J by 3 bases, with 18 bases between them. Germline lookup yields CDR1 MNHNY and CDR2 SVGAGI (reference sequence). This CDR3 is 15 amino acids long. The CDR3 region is CASTDAGGSDTEAFF. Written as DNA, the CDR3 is TGTGCCAGCACCGACGCGGGGGGCAGCGACACTGAAGCTTTCTTT.

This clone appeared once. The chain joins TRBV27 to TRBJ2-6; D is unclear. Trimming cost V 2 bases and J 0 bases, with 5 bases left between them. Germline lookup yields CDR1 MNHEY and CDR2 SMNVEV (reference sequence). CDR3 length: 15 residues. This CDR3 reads CASSLHSSGANVLTF. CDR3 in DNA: TGTGCCAGCAGTTTACACAGCTCTGGGGCCAACGTCCTGACTTTC.

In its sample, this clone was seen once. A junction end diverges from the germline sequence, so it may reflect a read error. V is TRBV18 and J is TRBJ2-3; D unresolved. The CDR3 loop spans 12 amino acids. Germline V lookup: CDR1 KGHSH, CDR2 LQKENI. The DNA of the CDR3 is TGTGCCAGCTCACCAATGACTGACTCCCCTACTTTT. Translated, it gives CASSPMTDSPTF.

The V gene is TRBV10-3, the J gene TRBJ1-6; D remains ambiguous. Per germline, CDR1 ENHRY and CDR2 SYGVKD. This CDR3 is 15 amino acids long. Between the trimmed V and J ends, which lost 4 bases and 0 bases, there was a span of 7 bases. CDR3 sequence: CAISGFSSYNSPLHF. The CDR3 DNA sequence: TGTGCCATCAGTGGTTTTAGCTCCTATAATTCACCCCTCCACTTT.

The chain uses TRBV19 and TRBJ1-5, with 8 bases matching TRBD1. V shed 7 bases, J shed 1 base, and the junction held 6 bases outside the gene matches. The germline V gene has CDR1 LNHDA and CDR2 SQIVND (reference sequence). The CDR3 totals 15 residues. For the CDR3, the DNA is TGTGCCAGTACCCCAGACAGGGGAAGCAATCAGCCCCAGCATTTT. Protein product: CASTPDRGSNQPQHF.

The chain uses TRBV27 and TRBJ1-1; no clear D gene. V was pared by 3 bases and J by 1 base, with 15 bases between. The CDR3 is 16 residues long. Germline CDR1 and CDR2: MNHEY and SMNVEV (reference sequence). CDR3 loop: CASSLIQSPGNTEAFF. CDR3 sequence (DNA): TGTGCCAGCAGTTTGATACAGAGCCCAGGGAACACTGAAGCTTTCTTT.

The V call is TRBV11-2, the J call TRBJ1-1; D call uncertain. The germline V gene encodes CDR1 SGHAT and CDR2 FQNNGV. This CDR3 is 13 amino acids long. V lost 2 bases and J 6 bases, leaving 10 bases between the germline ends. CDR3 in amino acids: CASSLLGRAEAFF. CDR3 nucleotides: TGTGCCAGCAGCTTATTGGGCCGAGCTGAAGCTTTCTTT.

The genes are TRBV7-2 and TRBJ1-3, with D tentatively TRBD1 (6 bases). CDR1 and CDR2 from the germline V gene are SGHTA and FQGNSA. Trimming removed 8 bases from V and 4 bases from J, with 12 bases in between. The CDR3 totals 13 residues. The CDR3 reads CASSRDMGNTIYF. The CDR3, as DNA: TGTGCCAGCTCGAGGGACATGGGAAACACCATATATTTT. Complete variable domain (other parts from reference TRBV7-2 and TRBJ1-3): GAGVSQSPSNKVTEKGKDVELRCDPISGHTALYWYRQSLGQGLEFLIYFQGNSAPDKSGLPSDRFSAERTGGSVSTLTIQRTQQEDSAVYLCASSRDMGNTIYFGEGSWLTVV.